This T cell receptor beta chain was retrieved from a study of Ad26.COV2.S vaccination and SARS-CoV-2 variants (dated by TCRdb to 2020 to 2022). Notes on the research overall: Sequencing of the TCRbeta repertoire served to evaluate the specificity and breadth of SARS-CoV-2-reactive T cell receptors following Ad26.COV2.S vaccination. The TCR-sequenced set comprised approximately 32 samples: roughly 19 Ad26.COV2.S vaccine recipients, 5 placebo recipients and 8 SARS-CoV-2 convalescent individuals.

Taken with the paper, the label for time point translates to: individuals recovered from natural SARS-CoV-2 infection. The immunoSEQ Assay was used to sequence TCRbeta CDR3 regions. After extraction, genomic DNA underwent amplification by bias-controlled multiplex PCR, followed by high-throughput sequencing. For the original study's pipeline: Collapsing and filtering of sequences were performed to quantify the absolute abundance of each unique TCRbeta CDR3 region. T cell fraction was estimated by normalization of TCRbeta template counts to usable DNA, with usable DNA being measured through amplification of reference genes present in all nucleated cells. Repertoire TCRs were annotated as SARS-CoV-2-specific by exact matching of V gene, CDR3 amino acid sequence and J gene to a known reactive TCR set. MIRA supplied the reference SARS-CoV-2 TCR set, which was filtered for enrichment in COVID-19-positive ImmuneCODE repertoires so that public or cross-reactive TCRs were removed. Based on the MIRA antigens, annotated TCRs were further analysed at the level of specific ORF or position within ORF. Breadth was defined as annotated unique rearrangements over total unique productive rearrangements; depth was the summed frequency of those rearrangements. Group comparisons of TCR breadth used two-sided Wilcoxon rank-sum tests. In TCRdb, the immuneACCESS table is reduced to in-frame sequences with V and J assigned. These tables do not hold every clone; where another copy was compared, an unresolved V gene accounts for under half, and the others remain unexplained. V and J calls plus clone size are reproduced from that table; the DNA served to infer D and trimming. The sample table records 180,000 or so clones; about 83% of these occur just once. The top ten clones comprise about 5.5% of the sample.

Here is what the overall study found, with its caveats: Comparable non-spike TCR breadth was observed between vaccine and placebo recipients, consistent with only spike being contained in the vaccine. It was noted by the authors that total T cell responses may have been underestimated by the TCR breadth and depth analyses. After vaccination, substantial breadth of spike-specific CD8+ and CD4+ T cell responses was reported. Higher spike-specific TCR breadth was observed in Ad26.COV2.S recipients than in placebo recipients (P = 0.0014).

With respect to this clone: Its antigen is unknown. Within one base of it there is no much larger clone, and no base qualities were kept.

The source was peripheral blood, collected after recovery from COVID-19. This clonotype originated in a human donor who had recovered from COVID-19.

The DNA sequence follows: TGTGCCAGCAGCTTACTAGCGGGAAAAGACAATGAGCAGTTCTTC. This sequence encodes CASSLLAGKDNEQFF. The chain employs TRBV7-3 and TRBJ2-1; 9 central nucleotides agree with TRBD2. Ends trimmed: V by 2 bases, J by 5 bases; bases unmatched to a gene: 4. From its cysteine to its phenylalanine, the CDR3 spans 15 amino acids. Just the 45-base CDR3 DNA is kept, in frame starting at base 1. Sequences SGHTA (CDR1) and FQGTGA (CDR2) are obtained from the germline V gene.